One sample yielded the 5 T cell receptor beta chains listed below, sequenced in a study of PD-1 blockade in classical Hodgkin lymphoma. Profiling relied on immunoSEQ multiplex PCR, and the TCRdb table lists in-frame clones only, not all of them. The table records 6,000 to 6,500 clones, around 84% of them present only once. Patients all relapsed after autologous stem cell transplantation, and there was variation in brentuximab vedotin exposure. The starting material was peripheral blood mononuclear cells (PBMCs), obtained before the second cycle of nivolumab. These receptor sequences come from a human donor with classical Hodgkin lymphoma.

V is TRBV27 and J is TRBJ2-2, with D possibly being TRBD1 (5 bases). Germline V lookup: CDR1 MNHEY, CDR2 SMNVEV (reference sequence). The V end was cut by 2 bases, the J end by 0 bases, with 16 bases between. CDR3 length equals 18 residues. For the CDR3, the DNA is TGTGCCAGCAGTTTAAGGGGCAGGGTCCATCCGAACACCGGGGAGCTGTTTTTT. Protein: CASSLRGRVHPNTGELFF.

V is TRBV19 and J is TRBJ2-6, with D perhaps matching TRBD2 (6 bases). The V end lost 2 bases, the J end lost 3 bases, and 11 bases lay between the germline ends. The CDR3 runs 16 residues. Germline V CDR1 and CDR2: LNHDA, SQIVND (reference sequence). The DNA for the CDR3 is TGTGCCAGTAGTATAACTCAGGGAGGTGGGGCCAACGTCCTGACTTTC. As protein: CASSITQGGGANVLTF.

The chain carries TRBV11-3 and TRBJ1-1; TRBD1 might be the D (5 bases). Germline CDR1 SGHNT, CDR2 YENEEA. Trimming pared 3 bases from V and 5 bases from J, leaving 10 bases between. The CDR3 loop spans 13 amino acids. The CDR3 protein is CASSLRGRTEAFF. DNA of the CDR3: TGTGCCAGCAGCTTGAGGGGAAGGACTGAAGCTTTCTTT.

As DNA, the CDR3 is TGCAGCGTTGGACTATCCGGGACTAGCGCGGAGACCCAGTACTTC. It codes for CSVGLSGTSAETQYF. The chain uses TRBV29-1 and TRBJ2-5; TRBD2 agrees at 10 bases. V lost 4 bases and J lost 5; bases outside the gene matches: 10. This CDR3 region has 15 residues. CDR1 SQVTM and CDR2 ANQGSEA come from the germline V gene.

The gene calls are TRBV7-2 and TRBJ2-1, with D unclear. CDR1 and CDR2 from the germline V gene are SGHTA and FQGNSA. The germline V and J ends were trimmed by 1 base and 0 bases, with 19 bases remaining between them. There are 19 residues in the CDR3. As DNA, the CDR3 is TGTGCCAGCAGCTTAGATCAAGGGCGAATGGTAAGCTCCTACAATGAGCAGTTCTTC. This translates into CASSLDQGRMVSSYNEQFF.